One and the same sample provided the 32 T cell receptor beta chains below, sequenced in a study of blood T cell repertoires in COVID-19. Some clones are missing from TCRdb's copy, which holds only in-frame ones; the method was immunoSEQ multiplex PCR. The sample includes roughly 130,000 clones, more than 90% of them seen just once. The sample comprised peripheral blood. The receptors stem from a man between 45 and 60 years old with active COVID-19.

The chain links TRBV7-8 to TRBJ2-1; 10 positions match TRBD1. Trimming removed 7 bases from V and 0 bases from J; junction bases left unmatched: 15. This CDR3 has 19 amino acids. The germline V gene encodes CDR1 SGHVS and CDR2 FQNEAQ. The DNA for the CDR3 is TGTGCCAGCACCCGACCCTCGGGACAGGGGCCTAGCTCCTACAATGAGCAGTTCTTC. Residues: CASTRPSGQGPSSYNEQFF. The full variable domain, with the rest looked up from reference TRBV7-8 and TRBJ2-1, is GAGVSQSPRYKVAKRGQDVALRCDPISGHVSLFWYQQALGQGPEFLTYFQNEAQLDKSGLPSDRFFAERPEGSVSTLKIQRTQQEDSAVYLCASTRPSGQGPSSYNEQFFGPGTRLTVL.

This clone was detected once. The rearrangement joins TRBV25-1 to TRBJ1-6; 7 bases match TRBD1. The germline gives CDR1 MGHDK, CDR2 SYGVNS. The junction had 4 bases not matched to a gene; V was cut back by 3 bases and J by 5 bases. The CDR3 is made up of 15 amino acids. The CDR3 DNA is TGTGCCAGCAGTGACTTGGGACAGAATAATTCACCCCTCCACTTT. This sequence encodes CASSDLGQNNSPLHF.

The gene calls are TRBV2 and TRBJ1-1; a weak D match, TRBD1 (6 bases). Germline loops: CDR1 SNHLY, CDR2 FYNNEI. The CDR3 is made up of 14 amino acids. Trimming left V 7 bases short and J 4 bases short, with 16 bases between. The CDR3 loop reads CASMADSWVTEAFF. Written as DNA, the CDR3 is TGTGCCAGCATGGCGGACAGCTGGGTCACTGAAGCTTTCTTT.

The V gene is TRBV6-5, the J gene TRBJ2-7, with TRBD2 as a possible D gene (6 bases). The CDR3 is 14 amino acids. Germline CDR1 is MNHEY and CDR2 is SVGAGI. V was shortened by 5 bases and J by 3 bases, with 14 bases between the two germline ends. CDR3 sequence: CASSPRGSGYEQYF. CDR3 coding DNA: TGTGCCAGCAGTCCTCGGGGGTCTGGCTACGAGCAGTACTTC.

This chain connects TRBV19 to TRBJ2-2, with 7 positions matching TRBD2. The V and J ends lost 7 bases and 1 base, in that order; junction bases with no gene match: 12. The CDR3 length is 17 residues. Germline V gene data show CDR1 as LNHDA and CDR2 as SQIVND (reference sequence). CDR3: CASISPVGGRNTGELFF. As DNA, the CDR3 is TGTGCCAGTATCTCCCCCGTCGGCGGGAGGAACACCGGGGAGCTGTTTTTT.

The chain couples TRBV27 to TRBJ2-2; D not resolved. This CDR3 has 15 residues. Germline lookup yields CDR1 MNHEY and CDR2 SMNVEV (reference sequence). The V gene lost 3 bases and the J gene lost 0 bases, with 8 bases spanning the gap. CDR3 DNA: TGTGCCAGCAGTTTGGTGACTGCGAACACCGGGGAGCTGTTTTTT. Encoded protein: CASSLVTANTGELFF.

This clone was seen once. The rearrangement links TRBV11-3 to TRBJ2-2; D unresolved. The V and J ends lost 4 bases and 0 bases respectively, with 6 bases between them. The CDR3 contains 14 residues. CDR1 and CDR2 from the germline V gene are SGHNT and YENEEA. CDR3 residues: CASSSTPNTGELFF. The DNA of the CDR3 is TGTGCCAGCAGCTCGACACCGAACACCGGGGAGCTGTTTTTT.

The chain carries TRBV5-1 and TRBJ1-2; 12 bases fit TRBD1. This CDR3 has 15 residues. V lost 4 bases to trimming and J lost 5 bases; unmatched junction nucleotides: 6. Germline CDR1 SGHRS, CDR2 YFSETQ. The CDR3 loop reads CASSMGQGASYGYTF. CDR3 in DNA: TGCGCCAGCAGCATGGGACAGGGGGCGTCTTATGGCTACACCTTC.

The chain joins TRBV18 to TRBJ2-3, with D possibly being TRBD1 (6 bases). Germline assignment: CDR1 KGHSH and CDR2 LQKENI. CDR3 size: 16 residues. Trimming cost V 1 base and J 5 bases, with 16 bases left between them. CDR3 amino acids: CASSPRSGARGDTQYF. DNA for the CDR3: TGTGCCAGCTCACCACGGTCAGGGGCCCGGGGAGATACGCAGTATTTT.

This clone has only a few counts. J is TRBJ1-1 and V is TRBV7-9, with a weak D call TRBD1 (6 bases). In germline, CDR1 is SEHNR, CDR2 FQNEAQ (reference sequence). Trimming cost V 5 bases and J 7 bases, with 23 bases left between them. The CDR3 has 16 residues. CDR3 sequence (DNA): TGTGCCAGCAGCGTACTGCCTCATGACAGGAATATTGAAGCTTTCTTT. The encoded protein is CASSVLPHDRNIEAFF.

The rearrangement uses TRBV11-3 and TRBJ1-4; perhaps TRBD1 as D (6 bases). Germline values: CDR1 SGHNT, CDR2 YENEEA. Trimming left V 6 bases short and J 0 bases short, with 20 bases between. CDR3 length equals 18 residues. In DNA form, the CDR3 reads TGTGCCAGCAGTTCCGGTCGGGGCAGGGGTACAACTAATGAAAAACTGTTTTTT. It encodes CASSSGRGRGTTNEKLFF. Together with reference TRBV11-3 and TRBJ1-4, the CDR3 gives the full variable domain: EAGVVQSPRYKIIEKKQPVAFWCNPISGHNTLYWYLQNLGQGPELLIRYENEEAVDDSQLPKDRFSAERLKGVDSTLKIQPAELGDSAVYLCASSSGRGRGTTNEKLFFGSGTQLSVL.

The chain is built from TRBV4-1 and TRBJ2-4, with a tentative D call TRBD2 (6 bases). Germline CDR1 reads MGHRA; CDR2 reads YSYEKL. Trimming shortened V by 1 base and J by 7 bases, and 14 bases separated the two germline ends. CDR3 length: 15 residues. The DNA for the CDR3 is TGCGCCAGCAGCCAAGCGGAGGGAAGGATGAACATTCAGTACTTC. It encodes CASSQAEGRMNIQYF.

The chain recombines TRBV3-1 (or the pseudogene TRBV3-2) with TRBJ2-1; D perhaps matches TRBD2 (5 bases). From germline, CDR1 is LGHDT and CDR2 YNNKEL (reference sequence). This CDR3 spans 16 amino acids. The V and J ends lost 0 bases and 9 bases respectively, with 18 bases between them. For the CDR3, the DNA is TGTGCCAGCAGCCAAGAGGCCGGGAAAGATTGGGGTGAGCAGTTCTTC. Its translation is CASSQEAGKDWGEQFF.

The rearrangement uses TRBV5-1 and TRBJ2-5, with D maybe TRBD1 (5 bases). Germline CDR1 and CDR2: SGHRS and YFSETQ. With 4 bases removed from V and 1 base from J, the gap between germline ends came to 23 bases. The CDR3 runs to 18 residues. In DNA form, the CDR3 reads TGCGCCAGCAGCCGATCAACTGGGGCACATCGCCTCCAAGAGACCCAGTACTTC. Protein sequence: CASSRSTGAHRLQETQYF.

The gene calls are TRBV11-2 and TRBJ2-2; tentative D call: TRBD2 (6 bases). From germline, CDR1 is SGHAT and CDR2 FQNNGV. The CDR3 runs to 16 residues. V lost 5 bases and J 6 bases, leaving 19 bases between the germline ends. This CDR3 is CASSPPSVRGAGELFF. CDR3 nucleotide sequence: TGTGCCAGCAGCCCCCCTAGCGTTCGAGGGGCCGGGGAGCTGTTTTTT.

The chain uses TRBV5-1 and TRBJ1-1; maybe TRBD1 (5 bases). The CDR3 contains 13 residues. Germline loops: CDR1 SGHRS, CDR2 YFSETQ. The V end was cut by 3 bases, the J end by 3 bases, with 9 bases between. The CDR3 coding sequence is TGCGCCAGCAGCTGGACGGGGGACACTGAAGCTTTCTTT. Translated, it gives CASSWTGDTEAFF.

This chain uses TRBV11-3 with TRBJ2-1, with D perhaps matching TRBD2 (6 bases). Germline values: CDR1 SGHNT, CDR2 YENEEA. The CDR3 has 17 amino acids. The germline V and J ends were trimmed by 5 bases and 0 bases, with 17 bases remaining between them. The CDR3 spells CASSKILGRGSYNEQFF. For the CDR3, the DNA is TGTGCCAGCAGCAAGATCCTAGGGCGGGGCTCCTACAATGAGCAGTTCTTC. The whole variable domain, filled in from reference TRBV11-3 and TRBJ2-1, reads EAGVVQSPRYKIIEKKQPVAFWCNPISGHNTLYWYLQNLGQGPELLIRYENEEAVDDSQLPKDRFSAERLKGVDSTLKIQPAELGDSAVYLCASSKILGRGSYNEQFFGPGTRLTVL.

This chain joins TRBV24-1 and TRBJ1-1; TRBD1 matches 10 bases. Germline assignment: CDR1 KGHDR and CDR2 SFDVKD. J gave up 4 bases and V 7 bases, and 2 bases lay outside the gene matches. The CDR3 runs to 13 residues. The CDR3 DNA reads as TGTGCCACCAGCCGGGACAGGGGCACTGAAGCTTTCTTT. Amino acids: CATSRDRGTEAFF.

The CDR3 is CASILTPPIKVQYV. The CDR3 DNA is TGTGCCAGCATTCTGACACCCCCCATCAAGGTGCAGTACGTC. This chain connects TRBV27 to TRBJ2-7; no reliable D call. Germline V gene data show CDR1 as MNHEY and CDR2 as SMNVEV (reference sequence). The V end lost 7 bases, the J end lost 9 bases, and 22 bases lay between the germline ends. CDR3 size: 14 residues.

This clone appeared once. The DNA of the CDR3 is TGTGCCAGCAGCCAAGATCGACAGGGGCCAAATGAAAAACTGTTTTTT. It specifies CASSQDRQGPNEKLFF. This chain connects TRBV4-2 to TRBJ1-4, with TRBD1 matching over 8 bases. J gave up 5 bases and V 0 bases, and 5 bases lay outside the gene matches. This CDR3 is built from 16 residues. Germline CDR1 LGHNA, CDR2 YNFKEQ.

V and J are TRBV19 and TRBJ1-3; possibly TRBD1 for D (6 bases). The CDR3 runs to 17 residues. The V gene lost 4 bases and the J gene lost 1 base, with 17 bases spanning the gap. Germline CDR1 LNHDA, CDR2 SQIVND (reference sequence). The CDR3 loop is CASSTLEGQTSGNTIYF. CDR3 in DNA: TGTGCCAGTAGTACTCTTGAAGGACAGACTTCTGGAAACACCATATATTTT.

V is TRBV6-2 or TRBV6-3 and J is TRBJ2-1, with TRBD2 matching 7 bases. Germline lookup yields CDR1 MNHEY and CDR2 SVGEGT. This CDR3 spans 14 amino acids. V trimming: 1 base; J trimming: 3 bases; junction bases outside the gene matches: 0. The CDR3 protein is CASSYLAGYNEQFF. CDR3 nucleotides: TGTGCCAGCAGTTACTTAGCGGGCTACAATGAGCAGTTCTTC.

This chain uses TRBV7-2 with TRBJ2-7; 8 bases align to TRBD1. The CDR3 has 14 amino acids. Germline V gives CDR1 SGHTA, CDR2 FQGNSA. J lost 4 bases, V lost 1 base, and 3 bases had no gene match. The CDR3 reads CASSLGGDRYEQYF. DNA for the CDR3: TGTGCCAGCAGCTTAGGAGGGGACAGGTACGAGCAGTACTTC.

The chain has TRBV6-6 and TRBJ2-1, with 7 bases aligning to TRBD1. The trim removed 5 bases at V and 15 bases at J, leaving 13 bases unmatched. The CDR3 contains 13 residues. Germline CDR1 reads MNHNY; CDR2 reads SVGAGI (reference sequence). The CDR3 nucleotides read TGTGCCAGCAGTCCGGGACAGCTTAAGTATCCGTTCTTC. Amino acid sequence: CASSPGQLKYPFF.

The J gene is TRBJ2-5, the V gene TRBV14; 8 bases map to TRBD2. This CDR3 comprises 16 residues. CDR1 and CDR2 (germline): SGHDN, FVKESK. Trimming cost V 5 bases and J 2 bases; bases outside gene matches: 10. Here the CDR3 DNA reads TGTGCCAGCAGCGTCGGTCACGGGGGGGGACAAGAGACCCAGTACTTC. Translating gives CASSVGHGGGQETQYF.

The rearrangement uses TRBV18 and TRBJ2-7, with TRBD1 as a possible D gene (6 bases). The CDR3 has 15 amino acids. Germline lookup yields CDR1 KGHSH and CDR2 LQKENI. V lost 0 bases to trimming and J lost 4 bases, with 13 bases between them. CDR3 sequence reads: CASSPPSQGKYEQYF. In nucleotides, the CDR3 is TGTGCCAGCTCACCACCGTCACAGGGAAAATACGAGCAGTACTTC.

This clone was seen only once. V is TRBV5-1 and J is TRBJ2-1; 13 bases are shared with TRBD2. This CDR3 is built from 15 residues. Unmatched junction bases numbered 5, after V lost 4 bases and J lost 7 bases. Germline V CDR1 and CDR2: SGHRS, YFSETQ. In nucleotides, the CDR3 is TGCGCCAGCAGCCTTCGGACTAGCGGGAGTAATGAGCAGTTCTTC. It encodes CASSLRTSGSNEQFF.

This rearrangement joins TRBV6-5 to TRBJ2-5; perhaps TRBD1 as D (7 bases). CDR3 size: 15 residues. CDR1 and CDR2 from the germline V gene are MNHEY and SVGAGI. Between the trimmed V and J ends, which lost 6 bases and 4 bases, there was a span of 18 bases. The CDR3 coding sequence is TGTGCCAGCAGGTTCAGGACAGGAGGGGGAGAGACCCAGTACTTC. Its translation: CASRFRTGGGETQYF.

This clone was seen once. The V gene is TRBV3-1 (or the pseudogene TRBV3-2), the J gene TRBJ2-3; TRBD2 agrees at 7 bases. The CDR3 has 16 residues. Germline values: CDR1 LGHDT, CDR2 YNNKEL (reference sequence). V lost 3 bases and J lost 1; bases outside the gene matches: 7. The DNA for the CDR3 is TGTGCCAGCAGCCAGGGATGGAGCGGGGGCACAGATACGCAGTATTTT. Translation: CASSQGWSGGTDTQYF.

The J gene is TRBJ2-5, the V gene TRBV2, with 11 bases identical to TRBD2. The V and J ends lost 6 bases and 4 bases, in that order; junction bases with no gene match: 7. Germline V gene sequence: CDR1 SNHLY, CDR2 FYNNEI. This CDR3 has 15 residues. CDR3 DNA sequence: TGTGCCAGCAGCGATTCCGGGACTAGCGGAGAGACCCAGTACTTC. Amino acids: CASSDSGTSGETQYF.

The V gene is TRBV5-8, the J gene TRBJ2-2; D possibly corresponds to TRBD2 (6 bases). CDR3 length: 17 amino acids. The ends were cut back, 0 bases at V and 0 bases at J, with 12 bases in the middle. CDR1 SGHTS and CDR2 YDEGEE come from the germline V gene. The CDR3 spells CASSLVGLEPNTGELFF. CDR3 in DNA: TGTGCCAGCAGCTTGGTGGGACTGGAGCCGAACACCGGGGAGCTGTTTTTT.

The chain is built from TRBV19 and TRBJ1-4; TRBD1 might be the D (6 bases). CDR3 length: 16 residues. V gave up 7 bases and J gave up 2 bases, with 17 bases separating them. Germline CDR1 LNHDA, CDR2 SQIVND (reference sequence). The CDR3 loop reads CASNPRGGGTNEKLFF. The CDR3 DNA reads TGTGCCAGTAATCCGAGAGGGGGAGGGACTAATGAAAAACTGTTTTTT.